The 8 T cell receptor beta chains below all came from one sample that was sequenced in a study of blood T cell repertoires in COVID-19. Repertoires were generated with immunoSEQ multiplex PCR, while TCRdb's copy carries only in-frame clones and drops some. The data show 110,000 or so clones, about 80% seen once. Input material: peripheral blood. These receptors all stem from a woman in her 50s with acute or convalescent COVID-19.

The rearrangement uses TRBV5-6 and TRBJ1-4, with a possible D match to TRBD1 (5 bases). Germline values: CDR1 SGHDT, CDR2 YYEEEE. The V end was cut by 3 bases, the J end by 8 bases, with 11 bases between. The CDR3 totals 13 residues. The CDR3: CASSSGWGEKLFF. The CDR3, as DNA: TGTGCCAGCAGCTCAGGGTGGGGCGAAAAACTGTTTTTT.

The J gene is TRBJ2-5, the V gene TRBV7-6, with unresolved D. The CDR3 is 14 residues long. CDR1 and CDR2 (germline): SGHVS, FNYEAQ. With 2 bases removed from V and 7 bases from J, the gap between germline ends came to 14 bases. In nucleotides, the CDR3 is TGTGCCAGCAGCTTAAATAATGAGGCCGGGACCCAGTACTTC. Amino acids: CASSLNNEAGTQYF.

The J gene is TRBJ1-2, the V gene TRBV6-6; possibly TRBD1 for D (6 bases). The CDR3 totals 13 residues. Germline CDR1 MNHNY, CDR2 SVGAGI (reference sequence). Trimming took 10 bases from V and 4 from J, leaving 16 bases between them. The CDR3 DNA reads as TGTGCCATCAAAACGGGGGGCCGCTATGGCTACACCTTC. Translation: CAIKTGGRYGYTF.

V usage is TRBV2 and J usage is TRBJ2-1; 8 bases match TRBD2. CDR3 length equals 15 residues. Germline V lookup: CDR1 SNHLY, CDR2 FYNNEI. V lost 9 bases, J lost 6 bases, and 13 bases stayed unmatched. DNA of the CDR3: TGTGCCAGTCTGTGGGGCGACGGGGGGGGCAATGAGCAGTTCTTC. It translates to CASLWGDGGGNEQFF.

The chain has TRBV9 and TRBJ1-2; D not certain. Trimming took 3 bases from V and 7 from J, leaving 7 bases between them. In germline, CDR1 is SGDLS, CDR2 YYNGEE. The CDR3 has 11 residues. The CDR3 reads CASSARVGYTF. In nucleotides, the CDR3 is TGTGCCAGCAGCGCCCGGGTTGGCTACACCTTC.

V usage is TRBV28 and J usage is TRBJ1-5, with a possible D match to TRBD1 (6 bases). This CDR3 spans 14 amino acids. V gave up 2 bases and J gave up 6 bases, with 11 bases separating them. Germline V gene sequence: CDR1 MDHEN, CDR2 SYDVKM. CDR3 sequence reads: CASSLEQGRQPQHF. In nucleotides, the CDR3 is TGTGCCAGCAGTTTAGAACAGGGCCGTCAGCCCCAGCATTTT. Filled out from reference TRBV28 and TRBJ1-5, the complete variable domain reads DVKVTQSSRYLVKRTGEKVFLECVQDMDHENMFWYRQDPGLGLRLIYFSYDVKMKEKGDIPEGYSVSREKKERFSLILESASTNQTSMYLCASSLEQGRQPQHFGDGTRLSIL.

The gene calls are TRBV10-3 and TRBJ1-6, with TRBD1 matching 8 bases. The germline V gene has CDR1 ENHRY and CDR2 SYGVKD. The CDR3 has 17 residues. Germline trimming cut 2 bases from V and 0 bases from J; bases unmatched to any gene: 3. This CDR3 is CAISERQGSSYNSPLHF. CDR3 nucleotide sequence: TGTGCCATCAGTGAGAGACAGGGGAGCTCCTATAATTCACCCCTCCACTTT.

The CDR3 DNA sequence: TGTGCCAGCAGCCAAGAAACGGCGGGCCTAGATAACTATGGCTACACCTTC. This encodes CASSQETAGLDNYGYTF. The chain uses TRBV3-1 (or the pseudogene TRBV3-2) and TRBJ1-2; D is unclear. V dropped 0 bases and J dropped 1 base, with 15 bases sitting between them. There are 17 residues in the CDR3. The germline V gene has CDR1 LGHDT and CDR2 YNNKEL (reference sequence).